Listed below are T cell receptor beta chains from one sample, sequenced in a study of T cell responses to AZD1222 COVID-19 vaccine. The data were produced by immunoSEQ multiplex PCR, yet TCRdb's version contains in-frame clones alone and is incomplete. The sample shows approximately 65,000 clones, 88% of them seen only once. This material consisted of peripheral blood, taken on day 0 of AZD1222 vaccination. The receptors stem from an adult in good health. Both conserved end residues are part of each CDR3. The D gene is left open where the match is weak. Clone size is shown for a subset of rows, as once, few, many or a class of expanded clone.

cdr3_length,d_call,v_call,j_call,clone_size,cdr3_nt,cdr3_aa
14,TRBD2,TRBV30,TRBJ2-5,.,TGTGCCTGGAGTGCCCTAGCGGGGGCCCACGGCCAGTACTTC,CAWSALAGAHGQYF
13,.,TRBV7-2,TRBJ2-7,few,TGTGCCAGCAGCTTGGCCCCCTATGGTGAGCAGTACTTC,CASSLAPYGEQYF
14,TRBD2,TRBV3-1/TRBV3-2,TRBJ2-1,.,TGTGCCAGCAGTCGGACTAGCGGTCACAATGAGCAGTTCTTC,CASSRTSGHNEQFF
15,TRBD2,TRBV7-9,TRBJ2-1,.,TGTGCCAGCAGCTCGGGACTAGGCGGGGACAATGAGCAGTTCTTC,CASSSGLGGDNEQFF
14,TRBD2,TRBV5-4,TRBJ2-1,once,TGTGCCAGCAGACGCGGGAGGGACTACAATGAGCAGTTCTTC,CASRRGRDYNEQFF
11,.,TRBV28,TRBJ1-1,.,TGTGCCAGCAGTTTCGGCCGAGAAGCTTTCTTT,CASSFGREAFF
13,.,TRBV3-1/TRBV3-2,TRBJ1-2,.,TGTGCCAGCAGCCAAGTTTACACAGGCGGCTACACCTTC,CASSQVYTGGYTF
12,.,TRBV3-1/TRBV3-2,TRBJ2-3,few,TGTGCCAGCAGCCAAGCCCCAGATACGCAGTATTTT,CASSQAPDTQYF
15,.,TRBV27,TRBJ2-3,.,TGTGCCAGCAGTTTAAACTCCCCTATTCGTGATACGCAGTATTTT,CASSLNSPIRDTQYF
16,.,TRBV24-1,TRBJ2-1,.,TGTGCCACCAGTGACCGAGGACAGTCGATAATGAATGAGCAGTTCTTC,CATSDRGQSIMNEQFF
16,.,TRBV28,TRBJ2-6,.,TGTGCCAGCAGATACCCAGGCCGCTCTGGGGCCAACGTCCTGACTTTC,CASRYPGRSGANVLTF
14,.,TRBV7-2,TRBJ2-7,.,TGTGCCAGCAGCTTTGGATTAAAGTCCCACGAGCAGTACTTC,CASSFGLKSHEQYF
14,.,TRBV19,TRBJ1-2,.,TGTGCCAGTAGTATTAGGACAACCCTTTATGGCTACACCTTC,CASSIRTTLYGYTF
13,.,TRBV29-1,TRBJ1-1,.,TGCAGCGTTGAGGCAGGGAGTTCCACTGAAGCTTTCTTT,CSVEAGSSTEAFF
17,TRBD2,TRBV7-8,TRBJ2-1,.,TGTGCCAGCAGCTTAGTTCCAGCGGGAGTGAGTATCAATGAGCAGTTCTTC,CASSLVPAGVSINEQFF
20,TRBD2,TRBV27,TRBJ2-1,.,TGTGCCAGCAGTCCAACAGGTGGGCTTATTGGACTAGCGGGTGGGAATGAGCAGTTCTTC,CASSPTGGLIGLAGGNEQFF
15,TRBD1,TRBV18,TRBJ2-5,.,TGTGCCAGCTCACCGGGACAGCTTCTACAAGAGACCCAGTACTTC,CASSPGQLLQETQYF
15,.,TRBV15,TRBJ2-3,.,TGTGCCACCAGCAGAACTAGCAGGACTACAGATACGCAGTATTTT,CATSRTSRTTDTQYF
14,.,TRBV5-6,TRBJ2-1,.,TGTGCCAGCAGCGGGACGGTCTCCTACAATGAGCAGTTCTTC,CASSGTVSYNEQFF
13,TRBD2,TRBV25-1,TRBJ2-1,.,TGTGCCAGCTTAGGAGCGGGAGAGAATGAGCAGTTCTTC,CASLGAGENEQFF
14,.,TRBV5-1,TRBJ2-7,.,TGCGCCAGCCAAGACATAGGGGGATCCGTCGAGCAGTACTTC,CASQDIGGSVEQYF
14,.,TRBV5-1,TRBJ1-1,.,TGCGCCAGCAGCCCTACTGGGGGGTCCACTGAAGCTTTCTTT,CASSPTGGSTEAFF
15,TRBD2,TRBV28,TRBJ2-1,.,TGTGCCAGCAGTTTGGGGACTAGCGGGATTAATGAGCAGTTCTTC,CASSLGTSGINEQFF
15,.,TRBV11-2,TRBJ1-1,.,TGTGCCAGCAGCTTTTATGGGAGGGGGAACACTGAAGCTTTCTTT,CASSFYGRGNTEAFF
13,TRBD1,TRBV10-1,TRBJ1-2,once,TGCGCCAGCAGTCCCGACAGGGACCGCGGCTACACCTTC,CASSPDRDRGYTF
16,TRBD1,TRBV5-4,TRBJ2-1,few,TGTGCCAGCAACTCCCTAAAACAGGGGGCGTCAAATGAGCAGTTCTTC,CASNSLKQGASNEQFF
15,.,TRBV9,TRBJ1-6,.,TGTGCCAGCAGGGCCGGAGGGGTCGCGAATTCACCCCTCCACTTT,CASRAGGVANSPLHF
14,.,TRBV27,TRBJ2-7,.,TGTGCCAGCAGTCCACGGGGGTTGAACTACGAGCAGTACTTC,CASSPRGLNYEQYF
17,.,TRBV24-1,TRBJ2-1,.,TGTGCCACCAGTGAATCCAACTCAGGGGTAGCATACAATGAGCAGTTCTTC,CATSESNSGVAYNEQFF
14,TRBD2,TRBV29-1,TRBJ2-1,.,TGCAGCGTTGATTGGTCTAGCGGGTACAATGAGCAGTTCTTC,CSVDWSSGYNEQFF
14,.,TRBV19,TRBJ2-1,.,TGTGCCAGTAGTATTGCGGGATTGTACAATGAGCAGTTCTTC,CASSIAGLYNEQFF